The source of this TCR beta chain is a study of OX40 agonist ivuxolimab in advanced cancers. In the study overall: Age averaged around 60 years (range about 23 to 80), and more than 80% were male. General study points: Clonal expansion among partial responders at 0.1-3.0 mg/kg ranked near the lowest. CD8+ T cells were the subset that, on average, had more expanded clones than CD4+.

The protocol was immunoSEQ multiplex PCR, while the TCRdb copy is restricted to in-frame clones and leaves out a portion. The sample consists of about 61,000 clones, 85% to 90% of them appearing once. This CDR3 is built from 13 residues. V dropped 0 bases and J dropped 10 bases, with 13 bases sitting between them. Germline V gene sequence: CDR1 GTSNPN, CDR2 SVGIG (reference sequence). Concerning this clone: Antigen unknown.

The sequence was collected from an adult with an advanced solid tumor such as melanoma, head and neck, liver or kidney cancer. The rearrangement links TRBV30 to TRBJ2-1; D perhaps matches TRBD2 (5 bases). The material sequenced was CD4+ or CD8+ T cells sorted from blood, taken in a trial of the OX40 agonist ivuxolimab. The CDR3, as DNA: TGTGCCTGGAGTGTCCGGACTGGCACCGAGCAGTTCTTC. Translated, it gives CAWSVRTGTEQFF.